Below, 17 T cell receptor beta chains from the same sample are listed, as sequenced in a study of blood T cells in healthy people across ages. A sample-barcoded 5' primer and a J-beta primer mix were used in a second PCR of roughly 7 to 11 cycles. MiXCR, run by TCRdb on the 5' RACE reads, gives a single entry per CDR3 protein. This sample carries around 800,000 distinct CDR3 sequences, approximately 24% of them seen once, and the ten largest clones take 3%. This same sample was also part of a study on T cells of mothers and their children.

The sample was blood. Source of these receptors: a boy younger than 18 in good health.

The chain recombines TRBV18 with TRBJ2-1, with 8 bases identical to TRBD2. Germline V lookup: CDR1 KGHSH, CDR2 LQKENI. V was pared by 4 bases and J by 3 bases, with 11 bases of the junction left unmatched. The CDR3 is 17 residues long. CDR3 bases: TGTGCCAGCTCACAACTAGAGTGGAGCGGGGGCTACAATGAGCAGTTCTTC. Its protein product is CASSQLEWSGGYNEQFF.

This clonotype has more than one count but fewer than ten. This sequence joins TRBV2 and TRBJ1-1; D is undetermined. This CDR3 region has 14 residues. The germline V gene has CDR1 SNHLY and CDR2 FYNNEI. V lost 3 bases, J lost 1 base, and 9 bases lay in between. DNA of the CDR3: TGTGCCAGCAGTGATCGACAAACGAACACTGAAGCTTTCTTT. This sequence encodes CASSDRQTNTEAFF.

The genes are TRBV6-1 and TRBJ1-2; D uncertain. Trimming stripped 6 bases from V and 1 base from J, with 12 bases between. CDR1 and CDR2 from the germline V gene are MNHNS and SASEGT. This CDR3 comprises 14 residues. Written as DNA, the CDR3 is TGTGCCAGCAGCAACAATTTGGGTAACTATGGCTACACCTTC. Residues: CASSNNLGNYGYTF.

This clonotype was seen only a few times. The rearrangement uses TRBV9 and TRBJ2-3; D gene unclear. The V and J ends lost 2 bases and 4 bases respectively, with 8 bases between them. CDR3 length: 13 amino acids. Germline lookup yields CDR1 SGDLS and CDR2 YYNGEE. CDR3 in DNA: TGTGCCAGCAGCGTCACTGTTGCAGATACGCAGTATTTT. It yields the protein CASSVTVADTQYF.

This clonotype was observed a few times. The V call is TRBV5-1, the J call TRBJ2-2; 13 positions agree with TRBD2. V shed 3 bases, J shed 3 bases, and the junction held 8 bases outside the gene matches. This CDR3 spans 18 amino acids. Germline CDR1 and CDR2: SGHRS and YFSETQ. Here the CDR3 reads CASSSTSGGAWDTGELFF. CDR3 bases: TGCGCCAGCAGCTCCACTAGCGGGGGGGCCTGGGACACCGGGGAGCTGTTTTTT. The full variable domain, in which reference TRBV5-1 and TRBJ2-2 provide the parts outside the CDR3, is KAGVTQTPRYLIKTRGQQVTLSCSPISGHRSVSWYQQTPGQGLQFLFEYFSETQRNKGNFPGRFSGRQFSNSRSEMNVSTLELGDSALYLCASSSTSGGAWDTGELFFGEGSRLTVL.

The chain joins TRBV4-1 to TRBJ2-3; 9 bases fit TRBD1. This CDR3 has 17 amino acids. Germline V gene lookup returns CDR1 MGHRA and CDR2 YSYEKL. The junction had 12 bases not matched to a gene; V was cut back by 5 bases and J by 3 bases. This chain's CDR3 is CASSSMSGQGSTDTQYF. The CDR3 DNA follows: TGCGCCAGCAGCTCCATGTCGGGACAGGGATCTACAGATACGCAGTATTTT.

In this sample, this clonotype turned up many times. This rearrangement joins TRBV12-3 or TRBV12-4 to TRBJ2-1; TRBD1 matches at 11 bases. The CDR3 extends over 15 amino acids. V trimming: 4 bases; J trimming: 1 base; junction bases outside the gene matches: 0. CDR3 nucleotides: TGTGCCAGCAGTTGGGACAGGGGGTCCTACAATGAGCAGTTCTTC. Translating it yields CASSWDRGSYNEQFF.

The V and J genes are TRBV5-1 and TRBJ2-7; the match to TRBD2 covers 13 bases. CDR3 length: 17 residues. The J segment lost 1 base and the V segment lost 4 bases, leaving 8 bases of the junction unmatched. The germline gives CDR1 SGHRS, CDR2 YFSETQ. The CDR3 region is CASSTGLAGASSYEQYF. DNA for the CDR3: TGCGCCAGCAGCACTGGACTAGCGGGGGCCTCATCCTACGAGCAGTACTTC.

This clonotype was recorded a few times. The rearrangement joins TRBV27 to TRBJ2-5; D is perhaps TRBD1 or TRBD2 (7 bases each). Trimming cost V 5 bases and J 5 bases, with 27 bases left between them. The CDR3 length is 18 residues. CDR1 MNHEY and CDR2 SMNVEV come from the germline V gene (reference sequence). The CDR3 reads CASSRTGYMSGVGETQYF. CDR3 sequence (DNA): TGTGCCAGCAGTCGGACAGGCTATATGAGCGGGGTAGGGGAGACCCAGTACTTC.

This clonotype was counted a few times. This rearrangement joins TRBV27 to TRBJ1-4, with TRBD1 matching over 9 bases. The V gene's germline CDR1 is MNHEY and CDR2 SMNVEV (reference sequence). The V gene end was trimmed by 5 bases and the J gene end by 3 bases; junction bases not matched to a gene: 4. The CDR3 sequence is 15 residues long. The CDR3 reads CASSLGQGSNEKLFF. CDR3 DNA sequence: TGTGCCAGCAGTCTCGGACAGGGGTCTAATGAAAAACTGTTTTTT.

The J gene is TRBJ2-3, the V gene TRBV7-9, with 10 bases aligning to TRBD2. Germline V gives CDR1 SEHNR, CDR2 FQNEAQ (reference sequence). The CDR3 sequence is 15 residues long. V was clipped by 1 base and J by 5 bases; unmatched bases: 3. The CDR3 loop reads CASSLVAGGGDTQYF. The CDR3 coding sequence is TGTGCCAGCAGCTTAGTAGCGGGGGGCGGAGATACGCAGTATTTT.

This clonotype was seen more than once but under ten times. The chain employs TRBV5-1 and TRBJ1-1; D gene unclear. Germline V gene lookup returns CDR1 SGHRS and CDR2 YFSETQ. This CDR3 has 14 residues. Trimming took off 0 bases at V and 4 bases at J, with 10 bases between the two ends. This CDR3 is CASSLVFRTTEAFF. The DNA for the CDR3 is TGCGCCAGCAGCTTGGTATTCAGGACCACTGAAGCTTTCTTT.

This clonotype was counted a few times. The chain combines TRBV19 with TRBJ1-5; 12 positions match TRBD1. Trimming at V came to 5 bases and at J to 7 bases, leaving 9 bases not matched to a gene. Germline V CDR1 and CDR2: LNHDA, SQIVND (reference sequence). The CDR3 consists of 16 residues. The CDR3 is CASSAPVGTGGQPQHF. The CDR3 DNA follows: TGTGCCAGTAGTGCCCCCGTAGGGACAGGGGGCCAGCCCCAGCATTTT.

CDR3 nucleotide sequence: TGTGCCAGCAGTACTCAAGACTCTTACACAGATACGCAGTATTTT. Its protein is CASSTQDSYTDTQYF. The rearrangement links TRBV6-6 to TRBJ2-3; no firm D call. This CDR3 has 15 residues. V lost 5 bases, J lost 2 bases, and 14 bases lay in between. CDR1 is MNHNY, CDR2 SVGAGI, per germline (reference sequence).

This clonotype has more than one count but fewer than ten. The chain carries TRBV25-1 and TRBJ2-2; D not certain. There are 15 residues in the CDR3. From germline, CDR1 is MGHDK and CDR2 SYGVNS. V was pared by 3 bases and J by 2 bases, with 10 bases between. The CDR3 reads CASSDDTPNTGELFF. The CDR3 region has the DNA TGTGCCAGCAGTGATGACACCCCTAACACCGGGGAGCTGTTTTTT.

The chain recombines TRBV12-3 or TRBV12-4 with TRBJ2-1, with D perhaps given as TRBD1 or TRBD2 (5 bases each). This CDR3 has 12 amino acids. V was clipped by 5 bases and J by 10 bases, with 12 bases between them. In DNA form, the CDR3 reads TGTGCCAGCAGTCCCCAGGGAGAAGAGCAGTTCTTC. Its protein product is CASSPQGEEQFF.

This clonotype was recorded a few times. This chain uses TRBV12-3 or TRBV12-4 with TRBJ1-2, with D unclear. With 3 bases removed from V and 0 bases from J, the gap between germline ends came to 14 bases. This CDR3 is 16 amino acids long. The CDR3 sequence is CASSFRDGGPNYGYTF. The DNA of the CDR3 is TGTGCCAGCAGTTTTCGAGACGGAGGTCCTAACTATGGCTACACCTTC.